The clone carrying this TCR beta chain was detected only a few times. Antigen unknown. Sequencing was preceded by expansion of antigen-specific CD4+ T cells with viral peptide pools in the ViraFEST assay. Cultured cells yielded isolated CD4+ T cells after 10 days. Vaccination of participants consisted of two doses of either the BNT162b2 or mRNA-1273 vaccine. None of these healthy vaccinees had been infected with SARS-CoV-2 before vaccination. In culture with roughly 10 IU/ml IL-2 and roughly 10 ug/ml peptides, PBMC were grown at around 1.8 million per well. The repertoire was sequenced with immunoSEQ multiplex PCR; TCRdb's copy has only in-frame clones and lacks some. The data show some 34,000 clones, with roughly four fifths seen just once and about 1.6% held by the top ten. CDR3 length: 13 residues. Germline CDR1 reads KGHSH; CDR2 reads LQKENI. Between the trimmed V and J ends, which lost 6 bases and 1 base, there was a span of 9 bases.

These data belong to a study of vaccination effects on CD4 cells after COVID-19. Study as a whole: Post-vaccine sampling occurred a median 72 days after the second dose. Whole-study results and caveats: Researchers reported few convalescent patients and no early post-infection timepoints in the study.

This chain joins TRBV18 and TRBJ2-5; D remains unclear. Sequenced material: CD4+ T cells from PBMCs cultured with HCoV-NL63 spike peptides, taken after COVID-19 vaccination. The source of this sequence is a human donor who received a COVID-19 vaccine. Some clones in this sample may be carry-over from other donors' samples. CDR3 protein: CASSLELQETQYF. The CDR3 DNA is TGTGCCAGCTCGCTAGAACTCCAAGAGACCCAGTACTTC.